What follows describes a single TCR beta chain. Its target is not known. These data originate in a study of blood T cells in healthy people across ages. Alongside a J-beta primer mix, a sample-barcoded 5' primer served in a second PCR lasting roughly 7 to 11 cycles. TCRdb independently ran MiXCR on the 5' RACE reads; one entry per CDR3 protein. The data show about 620,000 distinct CDR3 sequences, under 25% seen once. Overall study findings and caveats: The authors considered diversity estimates from one million T cells to be underestimates. The study could not conclusively compare naive and antigen-experienced cells, given its unsorted PBMCs.

The CDR3 covers 14 residues. Germline V gene sequence: CDR1 GTSNPN, CDR2 SVGIG (reference sequence). V dropped 5 bases and J dropped 12; count of bases not matched to a gene: 14. This TCR came from a man in his sixties or seventies in good health. The chain links TRBV30 to TRBJ2-1; the match to TRBD2 covers 9 bases. Source material: blood. CDR3 DNA: TGTGCCTGGGGCACCAGCGGGGGGACATTGACGCAGTTCTTC. Translating it yields CAWGTSGGTLTQFF.